Detailed here is one T cell receptor (beta chain). Assay: immunoSEQ multiplex PCR; the TCRdb copy retains only in-frame clones and omits some. Here the sample spans tens of thousands of clones, more than 75% being singletons. This specimen belongs to a study of blood T cell repertoires in COVID-19. The CDR3 is 15 amino acids. V lost 0 bases and J lost 4, with 11 bases in between. Germline V gene data show CDR1 as LNHDA and CDR2 as SQIVND (reference sequence). This sequence was found in a woman aged 60-75 years with acute or convalescent COVID-19. The sample consisted of peripheral blood. This rearrangement joins TRBV19 to TRBJ2-3, with D possibly being TRBD1 (5 bases). CDR3 nucleotide sequence: TGTGCCAGTAGTATAGATGCAGGGTTAGCAGATACGCAGTATTTT. Amino acid sequence: CASSIDAGLADTQYF.